The 28 T cell receptor beta chains below were found in one sample sequenced in a study of blood T cell repertoires in COVID-19. Produced via immunoSEQ multiplex PCR; TCRdb's table is partial and in-frame only. The repertoire holds some 300,000 clones, with roughly 87% as singletons. Sequenced: peripheral blood. The receptors here all came from a man between 18 and 29 years old with active or convalescent COVID-19.

This rearrangement joins TRBV6-2 or TRBV6-3 to TRBJ1-5; D unclear. V was shortened by 4 bases and J by 0 bases, with 7 bases between the two germline ends. CDR3 length: 14 amino acids. Germline V gene sequence: CDR1 MNHEY, CDR2 SVGEGT. The CDR3 coding sequence is TGTGCCAGCAGTTCGAGGGATAGCAATCAGCCCCAGCATTTT. It codes for CASSSRDSNQPQHF.

J is TRBJ1-1 and V is TRBV6-5; 8 bases agree with TRBD1. Germline CDR1 and CDR2: MNHEY and SVGAGI. Trimming removed 7 bases from V and 5 bases from J; junction bases left unmatched: 9. The CDR3 runs 14 residues. CDR3: CASKEGQGYTEAFF. The CDR3 DNA is TGTGCCAGCAAAGAAGGACAGGGATATACTGAAGCTTTCTTT.

The genes are TRBV19 and TRBJ1-2, with D possibly TRBD1 on 5 matching bases. Germline loops: CDR1 LNHDA, CDR2 SQIVND (reference sequence). The CDR3 is 13 residues long. Trimming cost V 6 bases and J 5 bases, with 13 bases left between them. The CDR3 coding sequence is TGTGCCAGTAGCCCTGCCCAGGGTTATGGCTACACCTTC. Translated, it gives CASSPAQGYGYTF. Based on the CDR3 plus reference TRBV19 and TRBJ1-2, the full variable domain is DGGITQSPKYLFRKEGQNVTLSCEQNLNHDAMYWYRQDPGQGLRLIYYSQIVNDFQKGDIAEGYSVSREKKESFPLTVTSAQKNPTAFYLCASSPAQGYGYTFGSGTRLTVV.

This clone came up a few times. The chain links TRBV7-9 to TRBJ2-5, with no clear D. Germline CDR1 reads SEHNR; CDR2 reads FQNEAQ (reference sequence). The V and J ends lost 6 bases and 5 bases respectively, with 7 bases between them. The CDR3 is made up of 11 amino acids. Here the CDR3 DNA reads TGTGCCAGCAGAAATTCGGAGACCCAGTACTTC. This codes for CASRNSETQYF.

CDR3 sequence: CASSLVVSNEQFF. The CDR3 DNA reads as TGTGCCAGCAGCTTAGTAGTTTCCAATGAGCAGTTCTTC. The V call is TRBV11-2, the J call TRBJ2-1; D is ambiguous. Germline values: CDR1 SGHAT, CDR2 FQNNGV. The CDR3 contains 13 residues. Trimming removed 1 base from V and 6 bases from J, with 7 bases in between. The full variable domain, rest sourced from reference TRBV11-2 and TRBJ2-1, is EAGVAQSPRYKIIEKRQSVAFWCNPISGHATLYWYQQILGQGPKLLIQFQNNGVVDDSQLPKDRFSAERLKGVDSTLKIQPAKLEDSAVYLCASSLVVSNEQFFGPGTRLTVL.

The chain couples TRBV10-3 to TRBJ2-7; 7 bases align to TRBD1. The V segment lost 3 bases and the J segment 7 bases; nucleotides outside the gene matches: 9. The CDR3 consists of 14 residues. The germline gives CDR1 ENHRY, CDR2 SYGVKD. The CDR3 region is CAISDPGQAREQYF. For the CDR3, the DNA is TGTGCCATCAGTGACCCAGGACAGGCTCGGGAGCAGTACTTC.

The chain employs TRBV6-6 and TRBJ1-5; the D is unclear. V gave up 2 bases and J gave up 5 bases, with 4 bases separating them. The CDR3 covers 12 residues. Germline V gives CDR1 MNHNY, CDR2 SVGAGI (reference sequence). The CDR3 loop is CASSYLDQPQHF. The CDR3, as DNA: TGTGCCAGCAGTTACCTTGATCAGCCCCAGCATTTT.

The CDR3 nucleotides are TGTGCCAGCAGTGAGACAGGGAGAGATCAGCCCCAGCATTTT. This sequence encodes CASSETGRDQPQHF. The chain couples TRBV6-1 to TRBJ1-5; 7 bases line up with TRBD1. Germline CDR1 and CDR2: MNHNS and SASEGT. V lost 3 bases and J lost 5; bases outside the gene matches: 4. CDR3 length: 14 amino acids.

CDR3 DNA: TGTGCCAGCAGGGGCAGGGGCTCCGGCAATCAGCCCCAGCATTTT. This codes for CASRGRGSGNQPQHF. V gene TRBV2 combines with J gene TRBJ1-5, with D tentatively TRBD1 (6 bases). The CDR3 is 15 residues long. The V end was cut by 6 bases, the J end by 2 bases, with 14 bases between. Germline V lookup: CDR1 SNHLY, CDR2 FYNNEI. Variable domain in full (rest from reference TRBV2 and TRBJ1-5): EPEVTQTPSHQVTQMGQEVILRCVPISNHLYFYWYRQILGQKVEFLVSFYNNEISEKSEIFDDQFSVERPDGSNFTLKIRSTKLEDSAMYFCASRGRGSGNQPQHFGDGTRLSIL.

This clone was seen a single time. This rearrangement joins TRBV19 to TRBJ1-2, with 7 bases identical to TRBD1. The V segment lost 1 base and the J segment 2 bases; nucleotides outside the gene matches: 10. In germline, CDR1 is LNHDA, CDR2 SQIVND (reference sequence). This CDR3 comprises 17 residues. CDR3 sequence reads: CASSIVPPDRENYGYTF. The CDR3 nucleotides read TGTGCCAGTAGTATAGTTCCCCCCGACAGGGAGAACTATGGCTACACCTTC.

The chain couples TRBV4-1 to TRBJ1-1; D is possibly TRBD1 (6 bases). The length of the CDR3 is 14 residues. Germline V CDR1 and CDR2: MGHRA, YSYEKL. The germline V and J ends were trimmed by 3 bases and 1 base, with 9 bases remaining between them. The CDR3 DNA reads as TGCGCCAGCAGCCAGACAGGTGCGAACACTGAAGCTTTCTTT. Protein sequence: CASSQTGANTEAFF.

This clone is termed medium-sized (0.01 to 0.1%). This sequence joins TRBV9 and TRBJ2-1; 7 bases map to TRBD2. There are 17 residues in the CDR3. The germline gives CDR1 SGDLS, CDR2 YYNGEE. Trimming cost V 3 bases and J 3 bases; bases outside gene matches: 12. CDR3 residues: CASSAPLGGSNYNEQFF. In DNA, the CDR3 is TGTGCCAGCAGCGCCCCACTGGGGGGGAGCAACTACAATGAGCAGTTCTTC.

This clone was observed a single time. CDR3 amino acids: CASSSFNSGRFEDEQFF. In nucleotides, the CDR3 is TGTGCCAGCAGTTCTTTTAACTCAGGGAGGTTTGAGGATGAGCAGTTCTTC. The V call is TRBV6-2 or TRBV6-3, the J call TRBJ2-1, with a tentative D call TRBD2 (6 bases). The CDR3 runs to 17 residues. Germline-derived CDR1 and CDR2 are MNHEY and SVGEGT. V was trimmed by 4 bases and J by 8 bases, leaving 24 bases between them.

The CDR3 sequence is CSVDYRGTDTQYF. The CDR3 DNA sequence: TGCAGCGTTGATTACAGGGGCACAGATACGCAGTATTTT. The chain employs TRBV29-1 and TRBJ2-3, with a weak D call TRBD1 (6 bases). Germline lookup yields CDR1 SQVTM and CDR2 ANQGSEA. V lost 3 bases to trimming and J lost 1 base, with 8 bases between them. The CDR3 spans 13 residues.

The genes are TRBV11-2 and TRBJ2-3; 9 positions match TRBD1. V lost 3 bases and J lost 6; bases outside the gene matches: 4. The length of the CDR3 is 14 residues. The germline V gene has CDR1 SGHAT and CDR2 FQNNGV. DNA of the CDR3: TGTGCCAGCAGCTTGAGGACAGGGGCGGATACGCAGTATTTT. Its translation: CASSLRTGADTQYF.

V is TRBV10-3 and J is TRBJ2-5; 12 nucleotides line up with TRBD2. The CDR3 runs to 15 residues. CDR1 and CDR2 (germline): ENHRY, SYGVKD. V was clipped by 10 bases and J by 5 bases; unmatched bases: 11. As DNA, the CDR3 is TGTGCCACTAAAATCAGACTAGCGGGAGAGGAGACCCAGTACTTC. Amino acid sequence: CATKIRLAGEETQYF.

The genes are TRBV7-2 and TRBJ2-5; D not certain. The germline V and J ends were trimmed by 3 bases and 5 bases, with 19 bases remaining between them. CDR1 SGHTA and CDR2 FQGNSA come from the germline V gene. The length of the CDR3 is 16 residues. CDR3 amino acids: CASSLGFSFTWETQYF. The DNA for the CDR3 is TGTGCCAGCAGCTTGGGCTTCAGTTTCACCTGGGAGACCCAGTACTTC.

This clone occurred once. This rearrangement joins TRBV5-1 to TRBJ1-1, with D perhaps TRBD1 (5 bases). Germline V gene data show CDR1 as SGHRS and CDR2 as YFSETQ. The V end was cut by 1 base, the J end by 4 bases, with 11 bases between. The CDR3 covers 14 residues. CDR3 region: CASSLLGARTEAFF. CDR3 sequence (DNA): TGCGCCAGCAGCTTGTTAGGGGCGCGCACTGAAGCTTTCTTT.

This chain uses TRBV11-2 with TRBJ2-3; 7 nucleotides match TRBD2. CDR1 and CDR2 from the germline V gene are SGHAT and FQNNGV. The CDR3 consists of 15 residues. J lost 2 bases, V lost 0 bases, and 2 bases had no gene match. The CDR3 nucleotides read TGTGCCAGCAGCTTAGATGGACTAGACACAGATACGCAGTATTTT. It specifies CASSLDGLDTDTQYF.

This clone was picked up one time. The chain carries TRBV3-1 (or the pseudogene TRBV3-2) and TRBJ1-4; D gene ambiguous. V lost 0 bases to trimming and J lost 6 bases, with 8 bases between them. The length of the CDR3 is 14 residues. Germline values: CDR1 LGHDT, CDR2 YNNKEL (reference sequence). The DNA for the CDR3 is TGTGCCAGCAGCCAAGATTGGAGAGATGAAAAACTGTTTTTT. Its protein product is CASSQDWRDEKLFF.

This rearrangement joins TRBV7-9 to TRBJ2-1; 10 bases are a match to TRBD2. CDR1 and CDR2 (germline): SEHNR, FQNEAQ (reference sequence). J was trimmed by 4 bases and V by 6 bases; bases with no gene match: 3. The CDR3 spans 14 residues. CDR3 DNA: TGTGCCAGCAGACGAGCGGGAGGGTACAATGAGCAGTTCTTC. This gives the protein CASRRAGGYNEQFF.

V usage is TRBV5-1 and J usage is TRBJ1-1; 8 bases line up with TRBD1. V lost 1 base, J lost 2 bases, and 7 bases stayed unmatched. Germline V lookup: CDR1 SGHRS, CDR2 YFSETQ. The CDR3 extends over 16 amino acids. The CDR3 DNA follows: TGCGCCAGCAGCTTGCGTACAGGGGGGGAAAACACTGAAGCTTTCTTT. Translated: CASSLRTGGENTEAFF.

This clone was seen more than once but under ten times. V gene TRBV5-1 combines with J gene TRBJ2-1; D remains ambiguous. Trimming took 3 bases from V and 0 from J, leaving 10 bases between them. The CDR3 has 15 residues. The V gene's germline CDR1 is SGHRS and CDR2 YFSETQ. Here the CDR3 reads CASSSRRSSYNEQFF. CDR3 coding DNA: TGCGCCAGCAGCTCTAGAAGGAGCTCCTACAATGAGCAGTTCTTC.

This sequence joins TRBV9 and TRBJ2-7; D call uncertain. The V end was cut by 0 bases, the J end by 8 bases, with 18 bases between. Germline values: CDR1 SGDLS, CDR2 YYNGEE. There are 15 residues in the CDR3. The CDR3 protein is CASSVARTPGAKQYF. The CDR3, as DNA: TGTGCCAGCAGCGTAGCGCGAACACCCGGAGCTAAGCAGTACTTC. Full variable domain (outside the CDR3, taken from reference TRBV9 and TRBJ2-7): DSGVTQTPKHLITATGQRVTLRCSPRSGDLSVYWYQQSLDQGLQFLIQYYNGEERAKGNILERFSAQQFPDLHSELNLSSLELGDSALYFCASSVARTPGAKQYFGPGTRLTVT.

This chain uses TRBV6-5 with TRBJ2-4; no reliable D call. The CDR3 runs 13 residues. V was shortened by 2 bases and J by 9 bases, with 11 bases between the two germline ends. Germline V gene data show CDR1 as MNHEY and CDR2 as SVGAGI. CDR3 protein: CASSYGVGGIQYF. CDR3 bases: TGTGCCAGCAGTTACGGTGTTGGCGGCATTCAGTACTTC.

This clone was detected a few times. The V and J genes are TRBV3-1 (or the pseudogene TRBV3-2) and TRBJ1-5; 7 bases agree with TRBD1. V dropped 1 base and J dropped 0; count of bases not matched to a gene: 0. The germline V gene has CDR1 LGHDT and CDR2 YNNKEL (reference sequence). CDR3 length: 15 amino acids. CDR3 in amino acids: CASSQGQGSNQPQHF. CDR3 bases: TGTGCCAGCAGCCAAGGACAGGGTAGCAATCAGCCCCAGCATTTT.

This CDR3 is CASSLENSVEQYF. CDR3 nucleotides: TGTGCCAGCAGCTTGGAGAATAGCGTCGAGCAGTACTTC. This chain connects TRBV7-2 to TRBJ2-7, with a possible D match to TRBD2 (5 bases). The CDR3 totals 13 residues. The germline V gene encodes CDR1 SGHTA and CDR2 FQGNSA. V shed 3 bases and J shed 6 bases, with 12 bases lying between them.

The chain recombines TRBV7-9 with TRBJ2-7; TRBD2 matches 7 bases. Trimming cost V 4 bases and J 3 bases; bases outside gene matches: 6. CDR1 and CDR2 (germline): SEHNR, FQNEAQ (reference sequence). This CDR3 has 14 residues. The CDR3 DNA is TGTGCCAGCAGCTCAGACCGGGACTACTACGAGCAGTACTTC. Its translation: CASSSDRDYYEQYF.